This T cell receptor (beta chain) was sequenced for a study of regulatory T cells in long-lasting Graves disease. The time point denotes: newly diagnosed GD, antithyroid drugs for less than 3 months. Following extraction of RNA from PBMCs, that RNA was used to make the TCR library. CDR3-region Arm-PCR and iRepertoire HTBI primers produced the TCR beta libraries. TCRdb used MiXCR to reprocess the multiplex PCR reads, holding one entry per CDR3 protein. The data contain 250,000 or so distinct CDR3 sequences, around 19% of them singletons. Trimming took off 5 bases at V and 4 bases at J, with 14 bases between the two ends. Germline CDR1 is LNHNV and CDR2 is YYDKDF (reference sequence). The CDR3 covers 15 residues. There are a few counts of this clonotype. The data were also submitted as part of a second study, on T cells in Graves' hyperthyroidism and ophthalmopathy.

The specimen comprised peripheral blood mononuclear cells (PBMCs), sampled at new diagnosis, from a patient treated with antithyroid drugs. The receptor was derived from a woman in her thirties with Graves disease. The chain links TRBV15 to TRBJ1-4; D unclear. The CDR3 nucleotides read TGTGCCACCAGCGGCGGACTGCTCGTTAATGAAAAACTGTTTTTT. Amino acid sequence: CATSGGLLVNEKLFF.